This T cell receptor beta chain was documented in a study of blood T cell repertoires in COVID-19. As for the study in general: T cells, B-cell-depleted T cells, or PBMCs provided the cDNA or gDNA that served as material.

The protocol was immunoSEQ multiplex PCR, while the TCRdb copy is restricted to in-frame clones and leaves out a portion. The table has about 200,000 clones, 80% to 90% seen once. This CDR3 has 13 residues. Germline lookup yields CDR1 KGHDR and CDR2 SFDVKD. Trimming removed 5 bases at V and 2 bases at J, with 8 bases between. Sequenced material: peripheral blood. This chain connects TRBV24-1 to TRBJ2-5, with D possibly TRBD2 on 5 matching bases. This receptor was identified in a woman of 80 years or more with acute or convalescent COVID-19. CDR3 sequence: CATSGTGQETQYF. CDR3 bases: TGTGCCACCAGTGGGACGGGACAAGAGACCCAGTACTTC.